The TCR beta chain described here comes from a study of blood T cell repertoires in COVID-19. At the level of the study: Samples representing acute and convalescent COVID-19 were sourced from the United States, Italy and Spain.

The CDR3 totals 14 residues. The germline V gene has CDR1 SGHTA and CDR2 FQGTGA. Losses at the gene ends were 5 bases for V and 5 bases for J; bases not matched to a gene: 7. Libraries were prepared by immunoSEQ multiplex PCR; TCRdb keeps only in-frame clonotypes and omits some of them. Here the sample spans approximately 470,000 clones, 80% to 90% being singletons. This chain connects TRBV7-3 to TRBJ2-7; 9 nucleotides agree with TRBD1. This clonotype was sampled from a human donor in a cohort sampled during active COVID-19. Sequences were obtained from peripheral blood. The CDR3 here is CASSISGQGHEQYF. Here the CDR3 DNA reads TGTGCCAGCAGCATTTCCGGACAGGGGCACGAGCAGTACTTC.